One sample yielded the 25 T cell receptor beta chains listed below, sequenced in a study of response to subunit inactivated influenza vaccine. TCRdb ran MiXCR on the RT-PCR reads and lists one entry per CDR3 protein. The sample comprises 250,000 to 350,000 distinct CDR3 sequences, approximately 23% of which are singletons, and about 9.3% rests with the top ten. The sample was PBMCs from blood, taken approximately 20 months after vaccination. Every receptor here comes from a man aged 50 to 75 who received an inactivated influenza vaccine.

The chain joins TRBV12-3 or TRBV12-4 to TRBJ2-7; 12 bases line up with TRBD1. V was clipped by 5 bases and J by 5 bases; unmatched bases: 7. The CDR3 is 15 amino acids. CDR3 nucleotides: TGTGCCAGCAGTCGAACTGGGACAGGGGGCGACGAGCAGTACTTC. Amino acids: CASSRTGTGGDEQYF.

The chain combines TRBV7-9 with TRBJ2-5; D is possibly TRBD2 (5 bases). The CDR3 is 13 residues long. V gave up 5 bases and J gave up 4 bases, with 11 bases separating them. CDR1 and CDR2 (germline): SEHNR, FQNEAQ (reference sequence). The CDR3 DNA reads TGTGCCAGCAGCCCCGGACTGCTAGAGACCCAGTACTTC. Translating gives CASSPGLLETQYF.

This clonotype was found a few times. The gene calls are TRBV11-2 and TRBJ1-3, with D possibly TRBD1 on 5 matching bases. This CDR3 has 15 amino acids. Germline loops: CDR1 SGHAT, CDR2 FQNNGV. V was shortened by 0 bases and J by 4 bases, with 10 bases between the two germline ends. CDR3 sequence reads: CASSLDLAGGNTIYF. In nucleotides, the CDR3 is TGTGCCAGCAGCTTAGATCTCGCAGGGGGAAACACCATATATTTT.

This rearrangement joins TRBV7-2 to TRBJ2-7, with D possibly TRBD2 on 5 matching bases. The CDR3 spans 13 residues. CDR1 and CDR2 from the germline V gene are SGHTA and FQGNSA. V was cut by 0 bases and J by 5 bases, with 8 bases left in between. The CDR3 reads CASSLARGNEQYF. For the CDR3, the DNA is TGTGCCAGCAGCTTAGCGCGAGGGAACGAGCAGTACTTC.

This clonotype was seen a few times. The rearrangement joins TRBV5-1 to TRBJ1-4; D might be TRBD1 (6 bases). The germline gives CDR1 SGHRS, CDR2 YFSETQ. The CDR3 spans 14 residues. Trimming stripped 3 bases from V and 3 bases from J, with 9 bases between. CDR3 coding DNA: TGCGCCAGCAGCTCAGGGGACCCTAATGAAAAACTGTTTTTT. Its protein product is CASSSGDPNEKLFF.

This clonotype has a handful of counts. The chain links TRBV6-2 or TRBV6-3 to TRBJ1-2; D is possibly TRBD1 (5 bases). CDR1 is MNHEY and CDR2 is SVGEGT in the germline V gene. Trimming took off 5 bases at V and 5 bases at J, with 21 bases between the two ends. This CDR3 has 16 residues. CDR3: CASSRYGTISTYGYTF. CDR3 in DNA: TGTGCCAGCAGTCGGTATGGGACGATTTCGACTTATGGCTACACCTTC.

V usage is TRBV15 and J usage is TRBJ1-4, with D hard to call. In germline, CDR1 is LNHNV, CDR2 YYDKDF (reference sequence). Trimming took off 1 base at V and 5 bases at J, with 11 bases between the two ends. The CDR3 runs to 15 residues. This CDR3 is CATSRGGNENEKLFF. The CDR3 DNA sequence: TGTGCCACCAGCAGAGGAGGAAACGAAAATGAAAAACTGTTTTTT.

This clonotype was seen just once. The chain links TRBV18 to TRBJ2-5, with TRBD1 matching 7 bases. This CDR3 has 13 amino acids. Germline CDR1 reads KGHSH; CDR2 reads LQKENI. V was pared by 8 bases and J by 3 bases, with 6 bases of the junction left unmatched. In DNA, the CDR3 is TGTGCCAGCGCAACCGGGACAGAAGAGACCCAGTACTTC. Translation gives CASATGTEETQYF.

This rearrangement joins TRBV2 to TRBJ2-1; maybe TRBD2 (6 bases). There are 12 residues in the CDR3. Germline V gene data show CDR1 as SNHLY and CDR2 as FYNNEI. V lost 4 bases, J lost 5 bases, and 6 bases lay in between. CDR3 sequence reads: CASSAGDNEQFF. The CDR3 DNA sequence: TGTGCCAGCAGTGCGGGAGACAATGAGCAGTTCTTC.

The rearrangement uses TRBV2 and TRBJ2-1, with a weak D call TRBD1 (6 bases). V was shortened by 2 bases and J by 4 bases, with 12 bases between the two germline ends. The CDR3 sequence is 15 residues long. Germline V lookup: CDR1 SNHLY, CDR2 FYNNEI. The CDR3 loop is CASSESPRGYNEQFF. The DNA of the CDR3 is TGTGCCAGCAGTGAATCACCCAGGGGTTACAATGAGCAGTTCTTC.

Many counts were recorded for this clonotype. The chain uses TRBV7-9 and TRBJ2-5; D is uncertain. The CDR3 sequence is 14 residues long. Germline lookup yields CDR1 SEHNR and CDR2 FQNEAQ (reference sequence). The germline V and J ends were trimmed by 1 base and 0 bases, with 6 bases remaining between them. This chain's CDR3 is CASSLGTDQETQYF. The CDR3 coding sequence is TGTGCCAGCAGCTTAGGAACAGACCAAGAGACCCAGTACTTC.

The sample holds a few counts of this clonotype. The rearrangement links TRBV20-1 to TRBJ2-1; no firm D call. There are 14 residues in the CDR3. V was trimmed by 0 bases and J by 1 base, leaving 7 bases between them. Germline assignment: CDR1 DFQATT and CDR2 SNEGSKA (reference sequence). CDR3 DNA: TGCAGTGCTAGAGAGGGCCGATCCTACAATGAGCAGTTCTTC. Translation: CSAREGRSYNEQFF.

This clonotype was seen a handful of times. The chain has TRBV6-2 or TRBV6-3 and TRBJ1-1; D gene ambiguous. Germline V gene sequence: CDR1 MNHEY, CDR2 SVGEGT. This CDR3 contains 13 residues. Trimming pared 11 bases from V and 4 bases from J, leaving 17 bases between. CDR3 sequence: CAVLPAAGTEAFF. The CDR3 nucleotides read TGTGCCGTACTCCCCGCGGCAGGCACTGAAGCTTTCTTT.

CDR3 DNA: TGTGCCAGCAGCCCTTTGGGAGGGTGGCAGCCCCAGCATTTT. It yields the protein CASSPLGGWQPQHF. The rearrangement uses TRBV7-2 and TRBJ1-5, with D hard to call. Trimming left V 5 bases short and J 7 bases short, with 15 bases between. This CDR3 comprises 14 residues. CDR1 and CDR2 (germline): SGHTA, FQGNSA.

This clonotype was recorded many times. The chain combines TRBV3-1 with TRBJ1-6; unclear D gene. Germline CDR1 reads LGHDT; CDR2 reads YNNKEL (reference sequence). The CDR3 sequence is 15 residues long. V lost 4 bases and J 5 bases, leaving 12 bases between the germline ends. CDR3 protein: CASSPPGRDNSPLHF. DNA for the CDR3: TGTGCCAGCAGCCCCCCGGGGAGGGATAATTCACCCCTCCACTTT.

In this sample, this clonotype turned up a few times. The J gene is TRBJ2-1, the V gene TRBV5-5, with 7 bases lining up with TRBD2. Germline lookup yields CDR1 SGHKS and CDR2 YYEKEE (reference sequence). The CDR3 consists of 15 residues. J lost 0 bases, V lost 1 base, and 1 base had no gene match. DNA of the CDR3: TGTGCCAGCAGCTTGACTAGCGTCTCCTACAATGAGCAGTTCTTC. It encodes CASSLTSVSYNEQFF.

There are a few counts of this clonotype. This chain uses TRBV2 with TRBJ1-2; D gene uncertain. The CDR3 is 11 amino acids. V lost 7 bases and J 8 bases, leaving 11 bases between the germline ends. Per the germline V gene, CDR1 is SNHLY and CDR2 is FYNNEI. The CDR3, as DNA: TGTGCCAGCATCCTCAGGAGCGGCTACACCTTC. This translates into CASILRSGYTF. Full variable domain (missing parts from reference TRBV2 and TRBJ1-2): EPEVTQTPSHQVTQMGQEVILRCVPISNHLYFYWYRQILGQKVEFLVSFYNNEISEKSEIFDDQFSVERPDGSNFTLKIRSTKLEDSAMYFCASILRSGYTFGSGTRLTVV.

The chain uses TRBV11-2 and TRBJ2-1; tentative D call: TRBD2 (5 bases). The germline gives CDR1 SGHAT, CDR2 FQNNGV. This CDR3 comprises 16 residues. V was trimmed by 5 bases and J by 5 bases, leaving 19 bases between them. CDR3: CASSTRVMILDNEQFF. DNA of the CDR3: TGTGCCAGCAGCACCCGGGTCATGATACTAGACAATGAGCAGTTCTTC.

The V and J genes are TRBV29-1 and TRBJ1-2; TRBD1 aligns across 9 bases. The germline V gene has CDR1 SQVTM and CDR2 ANQGSEA. The CDR3 sequence is 12 residues long. With 4 bases clipped from V and 9 bases from J, the junction kept 6 bases outside the gene matches. The CDR3 loop is CSVAETGGRYTF. CDR3 in DNA: TGCAGCGTTGCGGAGACAGGGGGGCGCTACACCTTC.

This clonotype has just a few counts. This chain uses TRBV27 with TRBJ2-2; D remains ambiguous. Between the trimmed V and J ends, which lost 3 bases and 4 bases, there was a span of 9 bases. This CDR3 is 14 amino acids long. Germline CDR1 MNHEY, CDR2 SMNVEV (reference sequence). The DNA for the CDR3 is TGTGCCAGCAGTTTGGGTTTGGCCACCGGGGAGCTGTTTTTT. Protein product: CASSLGLATGELFF.

This clonotype was seen a few times. The chain carries TRBV4-3 and TRBJ1-1, with D unclear. V lost 1 base and J lost 3, with 12 bases in between. This CDR3 is built from 15 residues. The V gene's germline CDR1 is LGHNA and CDR2 YSLEER. The CDR3 here is CASSQGSFGYTEAFF. The CDR3, as DNA: TGCGCCAGCAGCCAAGGTTCATTCGGATACACTGAAGCTTTCTTT.

V and J are TRBV7-2 and TRBJ1-2; the D is unclear. Between the trimmed V and J ends, which lost 5 bases and 5 bases, there was a span of 15 bases. Germline-derived CDR1 and CDR2 are SGHTA and FQGNSA. The CDR3 is 14 residues long. The CDR3 DNA sequence: TGTGCCAGCAGCCCCGGGAGTATTTCTTATGGCTACACCTTC. Protein product: CASSPGSISYGYTF. The full variable domain, completed using reference TRBV7-2 and TRBJ1-2, is GAGVSQSPSNKVTEKGKDVELRCDPISGHTALYWYRQSLGQGLEFLIYFQGNSAPDKSGLPSDRFSAERTGGSVSTLTIQRTQQEDSAVYLCASSPGSISYGYTFGSGTRLTVV.

This clonotype was recorded a few times. V gene TRBV5-1 combines with J gene TRBJ1-4, with TRBD1 matching over 7 bases. The germline V gene has CDR1 SGHRS and CDR2 YFSETQ. This CDR3 is 14 amino acids long. V shed 3 bases and J 4 bases; nucleotides not matched to a gene: 3. The CDR3 DNA reads TGCGCCAGCAGCTGGACAGGACTTAATGAAAAACTGTTTTTT. As protein: CASSWTGLNEKLFF.

The genes are TRBV7-9 and TRBJ2-5; perhaps TRBD2 as D (5 bases). CDR3 length: 13 amino acids. CDR1 is SEHNR, CDR2 FQNEAQ, per germline (reference sequence). V dropped 2 bases and J dropped 7 bases, with 11 bases sitting between them. Written as DNA, the CDR3 is TGTGCCAGCAGCTTACTAGCAGTGGGGACCCAGTACTTC. Encoded protein: CASSLLAVGTQYF.

The V and J genes are TRBV12-3 or TRBV12-4 and TRBJ1-2; D is undetermined. The CDR3 has 12 residues. Trimming pared 6 bases from V and 4 bases from J, leaving 9 bases between. The CDR3, as DNA: TGTGCCAGCAGATACGGACCCTATGGCTACACCTTC. This sequence encodes CASRYGPYGYTF.